Below, 7 T cell receptor beta chains from the same sample are listed, as sequenced in a study of cytomegalovirus exposure and HLA in healthy donors (TCRdb year 2017). Libraries were prepared through the immunoSEQ multiplex PCR assay. This immuneACCESS table, as held by TCRdb, lists in-frame sequences with V and J called but not all clones. Of the missing ones, under half trace to an unresolved V gene in checked studies; the others have no known cause. This sample has some 99,000 clones in its table, and more than 70% of those were observed once. Jointly, the top ten make up less than 2.5% of the sample. Sequenced input: PBMCs. The origin of the receptors is a woman aged 18-29 years in good health and CMV-seronegative.

The chain links TRBV7-9 to TRBJ1-1, with 7 bases aligning to TRBD1. J lost 2 bases, V lost 5 bases, and 8 bases had no gene match. This CDR3 is 15 amino acids long. Germline CDR1 SEHNR, CDR2 FQNEAQ (reference sequence). The CDR3: CASSQGQPINTEAFF. The DNA for the CDR3 is TGTGCCAGCAGCCAGGGACAGCCGATTAACACTGAAGCTTTCTTT.

The chain employs TRBV28 and TRBJ1-2; possible D gene TRBD1, 6 bases. V shed 6 bases and J shed 0 bases, with 14 bases lying between them. The CDR3 has 15 amino acids. Looked up from germline, CDR1 is MDHEN and CDR2 is SYDVKM. This chain's CDR3 is CASRTGTPANYGYTF. In DNA form, the CDR3 reads TGTGCCAGCAGAACCGGGACACCAGCTAACTATGGCTACACCTTC.

This rearrangement joins TRBV30 to TRBJ2-5; the match to TRBD2 covers 7 bases. Germline V gene data show CDR1 as GTSNPN and CDR2 as SVGIG (reference sequence). The CDR3 is 15 amino acids. V lost 0 bases to trimming and J lost 1 base; unmatched junction nucleotides: 5. This CDR3 is CAWSVGLAVQETQYF. The CDR3 coding sequence is TGTGCCTGGAGTGTAGGGCTAGCGGTCCAAGAGACCCAGTACTTC.

This sequence joins TRBV14 and TRBJ1-5; D remains unclear. Germline V gene data show CDR1 as SGHDN and CDR2 as FVKESK. The V end was cut by 1 base, the J end by 1 base, with 5 bases between. The CDR3 covers 14 residues. The CDR3 loop is CASSQGGSNQPQHF. In DNA, the CDR3 is TGTGCCAGCAGCCAAGGCGGAAGCAATCAGCCCCAGCATTTT.

This clone has a handful of counts. V gene TRBV7-9 combines with J gene TRBJ1-2; a weak D match, TRBD1 (6 bases). Looked up from germline, CDR1 is SEHNR and CDR2 is FQNEAQ (reference sequence). CDR3 length: 13 residues. The V gene lost 5 bases and the J gene lost 6 bases, with 13 bases spanning the gap. The CDR3 coding sequence is TGTGCCAGCAGCACCTGGACAGAAAATGGCTACACCTTC. Its protein product is CASSTWTENGYTF.

This chain joins TRBV27 and TRBJ2-4; D not resolved. Germline V lookup: CDR1 MNHEY, CDR2 SMNVEV (reference sequence). The CDR3 has 13 residues. The V and J ends lost 5 bases and 1 base respectively, with 6 bases between them. The CDR3 loop reads CASSELAKNIQYF. As DNA, the CDR3 is TGTGCCAGCAGTGAGCTTGCCAAAAACATTCAGTACTTC.

V is TRBV7-2 and J is TRBJ2-5; TRBD2 is a possible D gene (6 bases). The CDR3 extends over 14 amino acids. The V gene lost 1 base and the J gene lost 1 base, with 7 bases spanning the gap. Germline CDR1 is SGHTA and CDR2 is FQGNSA. CDR3 in amino acids: CASSLVGLQETQYF. CDR3 DNA sequence: TGTGCCAGCAGCTTAGTGGGACTCCAAGAGACCCAGTACTTC.